Listed here is a single T cell receptor (beta chain). No antigen is known for it. Germline V gene data show CDR1 as KGHDR and CDR2 as SFDVKD. Trimming cost V 2 bases and J 3 bases, with 13 bases left between them. CDR3 length: 15 amino acids. The sample originates from a study of T cell responses to AZD1222 COVID-19 vaccine. Study-wide findings and caveats: Spike-specific TCR repertoires showed rising breadth and depth after two AZD1222 doses. No day 14 peak samples; only post-peak repertoires were characterized. It was only a handful of AZD1222 recipients who were seropositive at baseline. Most donors were white British and more were female, and clonal diversity was possibly underestimated.

Produced via immunoSEQ multiplex PCR; TCRdb's table is partial and in-frame only. The table lists under 200,000 clones, just over 90% of them singletons. Source: peripheral blood, taken 28 days after the second dose of the MenACWY control vaccine. The chain has TRBV24-1 and TRBJ2-7; D ambiguous. This clonotype was sampled from an adult who received the MenACWY meningococcal vaccine as a control. The CDR3 loop reads CATSDSAGGFYEQYF. CDR3 nucleotides: TGTGCCACCAGTGATTCGGCCGGTGGGTTCTACGAGCAGTACTTC.